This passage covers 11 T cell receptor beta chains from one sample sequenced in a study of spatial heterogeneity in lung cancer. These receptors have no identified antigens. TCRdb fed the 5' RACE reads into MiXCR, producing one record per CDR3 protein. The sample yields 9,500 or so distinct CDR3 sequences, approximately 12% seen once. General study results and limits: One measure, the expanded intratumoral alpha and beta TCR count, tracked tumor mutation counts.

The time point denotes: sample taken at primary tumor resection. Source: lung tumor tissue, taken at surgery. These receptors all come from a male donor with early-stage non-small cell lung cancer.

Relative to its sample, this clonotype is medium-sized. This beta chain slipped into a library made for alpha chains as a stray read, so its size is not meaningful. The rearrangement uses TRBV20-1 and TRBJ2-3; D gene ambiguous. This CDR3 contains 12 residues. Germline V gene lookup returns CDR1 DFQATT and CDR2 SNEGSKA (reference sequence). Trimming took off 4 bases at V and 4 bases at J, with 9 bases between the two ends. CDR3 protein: CSATLSADTQYF. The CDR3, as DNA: TGCAGTGCTACCCTAAGCGCAGATACGCAGTATTTT.

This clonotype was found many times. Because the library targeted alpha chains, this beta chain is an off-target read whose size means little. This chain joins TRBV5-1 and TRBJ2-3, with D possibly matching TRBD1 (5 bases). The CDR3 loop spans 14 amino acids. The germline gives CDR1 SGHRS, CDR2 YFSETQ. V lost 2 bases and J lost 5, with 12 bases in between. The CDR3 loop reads CASSLGRVGDTQYF. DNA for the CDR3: TGCGCCAGCAGCTTAGGCAGGGTAGGAGATACGCAGTATTTT.

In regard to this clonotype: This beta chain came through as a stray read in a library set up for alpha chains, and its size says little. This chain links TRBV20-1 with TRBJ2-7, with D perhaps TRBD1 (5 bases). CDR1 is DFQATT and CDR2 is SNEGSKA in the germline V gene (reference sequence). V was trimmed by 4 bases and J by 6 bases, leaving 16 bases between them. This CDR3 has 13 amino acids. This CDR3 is CSAKKGPGIEQYF. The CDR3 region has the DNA TGCAGTGCTAAAAAAGGCCCAGGGATCGAGCAGTACTTC.

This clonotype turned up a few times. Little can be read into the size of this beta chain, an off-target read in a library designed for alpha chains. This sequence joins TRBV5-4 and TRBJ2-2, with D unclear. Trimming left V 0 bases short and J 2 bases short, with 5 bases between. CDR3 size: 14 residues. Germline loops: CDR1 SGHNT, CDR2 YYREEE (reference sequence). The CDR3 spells CASSLVANTGELFF. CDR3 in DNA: TGTGCCAGCAGCTTGGTGGCTAACACCGGGGAGCTGTTTTTT.

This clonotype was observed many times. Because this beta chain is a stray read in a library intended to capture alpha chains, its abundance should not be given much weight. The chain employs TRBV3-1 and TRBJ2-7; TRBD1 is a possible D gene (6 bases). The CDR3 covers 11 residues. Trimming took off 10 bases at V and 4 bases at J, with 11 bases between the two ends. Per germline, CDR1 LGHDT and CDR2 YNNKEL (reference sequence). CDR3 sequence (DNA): TGTGCCACCGGACAGCCTTACGAGCAGTACTTC. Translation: CATGQPYEQYF.

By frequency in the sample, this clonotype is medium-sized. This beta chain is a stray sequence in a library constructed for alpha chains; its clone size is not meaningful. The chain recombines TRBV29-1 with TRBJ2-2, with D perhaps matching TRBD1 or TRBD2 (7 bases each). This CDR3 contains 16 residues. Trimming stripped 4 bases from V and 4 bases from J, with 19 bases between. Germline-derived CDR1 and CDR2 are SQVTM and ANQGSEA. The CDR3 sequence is CSVGYAGGVSTGELFF. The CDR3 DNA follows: TGCAGCGTTGGTTATGCAGGGGGGGTGAGCACCGGGGAGCTGTTTTTT.

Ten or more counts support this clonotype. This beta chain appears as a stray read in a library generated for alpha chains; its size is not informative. CDR3 sequence: CASSLAMGYNEQFF. As DNA, the CDR3 is TGTGCCAGCAGCTTAGCGATGGGTTACAATGAGCAGTTCTTC. V and J are TRBV7-9 and TRBJ2-1; no reliable D call. The V end was cut by 0 bases, the J end by 4 bases, with 7 bases between. Germline loops: CDR1 SEHNR, CDR2 FQNEAQ (reference sequence). The CDR3 sequence is 14 residues long.

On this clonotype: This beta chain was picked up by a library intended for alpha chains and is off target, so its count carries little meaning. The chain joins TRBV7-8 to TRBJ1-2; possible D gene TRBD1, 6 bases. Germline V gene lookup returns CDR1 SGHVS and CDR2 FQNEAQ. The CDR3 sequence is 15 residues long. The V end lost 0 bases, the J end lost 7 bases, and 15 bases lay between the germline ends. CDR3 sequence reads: CASSLAGTSPGGYTF. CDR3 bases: TGTGCCAGCAGCTTAGCGGGGACATCCCCTGGTGGCTACACCTTC.

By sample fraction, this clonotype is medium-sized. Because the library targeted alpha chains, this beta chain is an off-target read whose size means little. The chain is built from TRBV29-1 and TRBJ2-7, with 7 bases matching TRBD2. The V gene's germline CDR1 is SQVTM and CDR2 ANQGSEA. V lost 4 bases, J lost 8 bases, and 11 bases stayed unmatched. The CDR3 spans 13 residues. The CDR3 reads CSVVEGTKNKQYF. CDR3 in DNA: TGCAGCGTTGTAGAGGGGACTAAAAACAAGCAGTACTTC.

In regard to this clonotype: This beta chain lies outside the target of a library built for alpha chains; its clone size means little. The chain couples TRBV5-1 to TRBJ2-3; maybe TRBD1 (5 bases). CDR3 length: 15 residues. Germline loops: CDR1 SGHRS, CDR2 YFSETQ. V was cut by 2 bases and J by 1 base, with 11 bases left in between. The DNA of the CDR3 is TGCGCCAGCAGCTTTGGGCAGGGCGGCACAGATACGCAGTATTTT. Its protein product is CASSFGQGGTDTQYF.

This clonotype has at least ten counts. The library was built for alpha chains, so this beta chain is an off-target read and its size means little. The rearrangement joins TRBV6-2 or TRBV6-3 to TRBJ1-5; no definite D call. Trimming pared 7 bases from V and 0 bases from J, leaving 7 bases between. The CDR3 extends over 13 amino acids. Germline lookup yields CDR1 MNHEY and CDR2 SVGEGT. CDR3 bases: TGTGCCAGCAAGGGCAATAGCAATCAGCCCCAGCATTTT. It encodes CASKGNSNQPQHF.